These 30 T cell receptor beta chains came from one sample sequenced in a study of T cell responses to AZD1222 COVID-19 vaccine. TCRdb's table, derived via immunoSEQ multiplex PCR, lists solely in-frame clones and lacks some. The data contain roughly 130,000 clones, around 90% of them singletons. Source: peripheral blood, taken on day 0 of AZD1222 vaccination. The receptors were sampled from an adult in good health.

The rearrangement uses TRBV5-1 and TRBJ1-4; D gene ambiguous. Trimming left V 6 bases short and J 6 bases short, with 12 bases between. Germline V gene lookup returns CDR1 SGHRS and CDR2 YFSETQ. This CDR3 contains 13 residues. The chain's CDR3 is CASTSEADEKLFF. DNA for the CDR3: TGCGCCAGCACCTCTGAGGCGGATGAAAAACTGTTTTTT.

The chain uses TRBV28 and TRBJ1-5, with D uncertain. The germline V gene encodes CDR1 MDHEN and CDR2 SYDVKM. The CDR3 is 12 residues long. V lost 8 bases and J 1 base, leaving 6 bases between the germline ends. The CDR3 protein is CASRGSNQPQHF. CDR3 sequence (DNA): TGTGCCAGCCGAGGCAGCAATCAGCCCCAGCATTTT.

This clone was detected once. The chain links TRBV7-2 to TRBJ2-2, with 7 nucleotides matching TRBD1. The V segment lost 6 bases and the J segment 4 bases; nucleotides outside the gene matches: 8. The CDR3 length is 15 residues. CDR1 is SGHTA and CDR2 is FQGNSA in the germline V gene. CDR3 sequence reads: CASSSDRASTGELFF. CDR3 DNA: TGTGCCAGCAGTTCCGACAGGGCGAGCACCGGGGAGCTGTTTTTT.

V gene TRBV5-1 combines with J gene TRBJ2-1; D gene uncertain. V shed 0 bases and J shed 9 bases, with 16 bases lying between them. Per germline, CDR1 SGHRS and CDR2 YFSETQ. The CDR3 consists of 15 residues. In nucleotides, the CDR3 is TGCGCCAGCAGCTTGGCCGTGTTCCCCCCCCCTGAGCAGTTCTTC. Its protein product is CASSLAVFPPPEQFF. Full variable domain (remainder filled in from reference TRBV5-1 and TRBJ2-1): KAGVTQTPRYLIKTRGQQVTLSCSPISGHRSVSWYQQTPGQGLQFLFEYFSETQRNKGNFPGRFSGRQFSNSRSEMNVSTLELGDSALYLCASSLAVFPPPEQFFGPGTRLTVL.

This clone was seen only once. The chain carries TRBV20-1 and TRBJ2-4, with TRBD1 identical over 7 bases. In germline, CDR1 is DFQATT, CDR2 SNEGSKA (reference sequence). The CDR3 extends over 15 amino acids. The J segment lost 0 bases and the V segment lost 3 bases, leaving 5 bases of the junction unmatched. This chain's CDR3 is CSASIRGIAKNIQYF. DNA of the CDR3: TGCAGTGCTAGTATCAGGGGGATAGCCAAAAACATTCAGTACTTC.

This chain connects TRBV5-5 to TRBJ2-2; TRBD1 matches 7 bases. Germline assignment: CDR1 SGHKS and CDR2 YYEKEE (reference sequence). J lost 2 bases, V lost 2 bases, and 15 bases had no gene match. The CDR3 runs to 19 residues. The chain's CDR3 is CASSFSRDSNPLNTGELFF. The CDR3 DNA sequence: TGTGCCAGCAGCTTCTCCCGGGACAGTAATCCCTTAAACACCGGGGAGCTGTTTTTT.

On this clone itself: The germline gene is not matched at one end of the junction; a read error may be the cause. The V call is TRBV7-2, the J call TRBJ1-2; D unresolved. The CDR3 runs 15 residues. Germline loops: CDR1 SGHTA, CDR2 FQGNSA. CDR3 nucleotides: TGTGCCAGCAGCCTAGCACCCGGGCTTGACTATGGCTACACCTTC. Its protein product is CASSLAPGLDYGYTF.

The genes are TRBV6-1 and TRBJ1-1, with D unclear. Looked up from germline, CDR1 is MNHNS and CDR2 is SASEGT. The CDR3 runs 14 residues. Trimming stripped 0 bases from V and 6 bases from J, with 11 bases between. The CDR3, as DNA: TGTGCCAGCAGTGAAGCGCGGTCAGGAGCTGAAGCTTTCTTT. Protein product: CASSEARSGAEAFF.

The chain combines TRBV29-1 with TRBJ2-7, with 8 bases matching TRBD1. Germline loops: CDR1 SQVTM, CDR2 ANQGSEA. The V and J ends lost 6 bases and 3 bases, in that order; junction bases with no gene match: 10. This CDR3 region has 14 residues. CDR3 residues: CSVPARTGNYEQYF. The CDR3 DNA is TGCAGCGTCCCGGCGAGGACAGGGAACTACGAGCAGTACTTC.

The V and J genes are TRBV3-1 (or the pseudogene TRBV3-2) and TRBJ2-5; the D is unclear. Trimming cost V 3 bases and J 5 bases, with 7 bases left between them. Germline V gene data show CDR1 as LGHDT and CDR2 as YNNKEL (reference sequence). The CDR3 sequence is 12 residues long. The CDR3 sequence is CASSQTWETQYF. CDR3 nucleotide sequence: TGTGCCAGCAGCCAGACCTGGGAGACCCAGTACTTC.

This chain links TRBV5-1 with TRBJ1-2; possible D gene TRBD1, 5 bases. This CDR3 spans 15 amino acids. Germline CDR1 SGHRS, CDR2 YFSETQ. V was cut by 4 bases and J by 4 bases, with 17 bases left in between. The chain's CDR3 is CASSLDRDRLYGYTF. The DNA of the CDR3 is TGCGCCAGCAGCCTCGACCGGGACCGTCTCTATGGCTACACCTTC. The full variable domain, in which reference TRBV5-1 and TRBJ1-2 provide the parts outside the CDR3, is KAGVTQTPRYLIKTRGQQVTLSCSPISGHRSVSWYQQTPGQGLQFLFEYFSETQRNKGNFPGRFSGRQFSNSRSEMNVSTLELGDSALYLCASSLDRDRLYGYTFGSGTRLTVV.

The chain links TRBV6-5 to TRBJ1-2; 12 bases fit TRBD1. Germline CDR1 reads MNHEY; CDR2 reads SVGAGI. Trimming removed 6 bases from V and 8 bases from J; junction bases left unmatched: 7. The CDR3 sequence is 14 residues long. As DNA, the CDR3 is TGTGCCAGCAGCCCGGGACAGGGGGCTTGGGGCTACACCTTC. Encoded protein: CASSPGQGAWGYTF.

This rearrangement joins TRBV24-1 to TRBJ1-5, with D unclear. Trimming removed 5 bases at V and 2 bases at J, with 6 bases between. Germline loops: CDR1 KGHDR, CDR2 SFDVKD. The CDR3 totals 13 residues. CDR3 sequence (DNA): TGTGCCACCAGTGTGGCTGGCAATCAGCCCCAGCATTTT. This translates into CATSVAGNQPQHF.

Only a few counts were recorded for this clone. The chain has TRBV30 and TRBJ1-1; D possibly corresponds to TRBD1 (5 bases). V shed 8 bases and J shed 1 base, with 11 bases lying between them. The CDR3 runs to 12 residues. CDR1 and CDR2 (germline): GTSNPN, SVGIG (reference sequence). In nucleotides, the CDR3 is TGTGCCGGGGGACGGAAGAACACTGAAGCTTTCTTT. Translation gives CAGGRKNTEAFF.

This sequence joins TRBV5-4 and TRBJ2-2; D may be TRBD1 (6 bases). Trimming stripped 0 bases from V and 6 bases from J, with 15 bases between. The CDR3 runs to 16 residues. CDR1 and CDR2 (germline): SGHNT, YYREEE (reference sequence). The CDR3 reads CASSLVGQGSAGELFF. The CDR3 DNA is TGTGCCAGCAGCTTGGTTGGCCAGGGGAGCGCCGGGGAGCTGTTTTTT. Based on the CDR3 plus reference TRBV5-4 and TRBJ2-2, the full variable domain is ETGVTQSPTHLIKTRGQQVTLRCSSQSGHNTVSWYQQALGQGPQFIFQYYREEENGRGNFPPRFSGLQFPNYSSELNVNALELDDSALYLCASSLVGQGSAGELFFGEGSRLTVL.

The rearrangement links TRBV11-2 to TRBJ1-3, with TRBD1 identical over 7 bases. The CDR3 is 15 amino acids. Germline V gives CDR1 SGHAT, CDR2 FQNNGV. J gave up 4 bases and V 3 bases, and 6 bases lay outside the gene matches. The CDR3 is CASSLVDRAGNTIYF. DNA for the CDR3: TGTGCCAGCAGCTTGGTCGACAGGGCCGGAAACACCATATATTTT.

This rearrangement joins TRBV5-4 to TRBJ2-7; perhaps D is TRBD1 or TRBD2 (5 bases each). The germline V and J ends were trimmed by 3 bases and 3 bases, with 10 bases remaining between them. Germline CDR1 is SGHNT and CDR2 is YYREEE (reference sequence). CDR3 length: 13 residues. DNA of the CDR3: TGTGCCAGCAGCTCCGGGGCCAGCTACGAGCAGTACTTC. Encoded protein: CASSSGASYEQYF.

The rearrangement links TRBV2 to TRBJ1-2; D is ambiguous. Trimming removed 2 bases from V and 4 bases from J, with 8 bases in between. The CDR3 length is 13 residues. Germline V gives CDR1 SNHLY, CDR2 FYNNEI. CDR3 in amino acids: CASSETVPYGYTF. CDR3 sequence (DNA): TGTGCCAGCAGTGAAACGGTCCCCTATGGCTACACCTTC.

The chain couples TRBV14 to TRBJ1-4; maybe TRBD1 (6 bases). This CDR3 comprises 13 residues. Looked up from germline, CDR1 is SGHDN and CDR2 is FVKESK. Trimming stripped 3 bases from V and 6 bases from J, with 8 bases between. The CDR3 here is CASSQWTDEKLFF. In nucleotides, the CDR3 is TGTGCCAGCAGCCAGTGGACAGATGAAAAACTGTTTTTT.

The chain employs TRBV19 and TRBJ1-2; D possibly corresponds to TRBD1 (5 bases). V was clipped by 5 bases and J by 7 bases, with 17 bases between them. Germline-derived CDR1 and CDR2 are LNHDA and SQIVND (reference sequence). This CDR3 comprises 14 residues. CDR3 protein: CASSAHSFQGGYTF. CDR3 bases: TGTGCCAGTAGTGCACACAGTTTTCAGGGTGGCTACACCTTC.

The CDR3 reads CAWRSAGLTTHEQYF. Here the CDR3 DNA reads TGTGCCTGGAGATCCGCGGGACTAACTACCCACGAGCAGTACTTC. This chain connects TRBV30 to TRBJ2-7; 7 bases agree with TRBD2. V trimming: 3 bases; J trimming: 5 bases; junction bases outside the gene matches: 13. The CDR3 is made up of 15 amino acids. Looked up from germline, CDR1 is GTSNPN and CDR2 is SVGIG (reference sequence).

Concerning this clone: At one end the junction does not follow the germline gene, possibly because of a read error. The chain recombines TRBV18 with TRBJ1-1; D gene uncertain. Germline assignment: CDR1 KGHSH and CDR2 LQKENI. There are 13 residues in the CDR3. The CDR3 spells CASATSLNAEAFF. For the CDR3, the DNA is TGTGCCAGTGCGACCTCCCTGAACGCTGAAGCTTTCTTT.

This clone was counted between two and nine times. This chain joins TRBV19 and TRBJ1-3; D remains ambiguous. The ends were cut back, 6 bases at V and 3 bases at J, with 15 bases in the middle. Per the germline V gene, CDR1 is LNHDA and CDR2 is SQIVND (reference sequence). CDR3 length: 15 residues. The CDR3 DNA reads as TGTGCCAGTAGGACGACGGTGGGATATGGAAACACCATATATTTT. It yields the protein CASRTTVGYGNTIYF.

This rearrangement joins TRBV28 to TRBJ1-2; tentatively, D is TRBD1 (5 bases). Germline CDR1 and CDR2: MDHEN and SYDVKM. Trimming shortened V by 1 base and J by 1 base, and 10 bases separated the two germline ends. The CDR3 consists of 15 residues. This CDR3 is CASSLYRGDNYGYTF. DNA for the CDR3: TGTGCCAGCAGTTTATACCGGGGGGATAACTATGGCTACACCTTC.

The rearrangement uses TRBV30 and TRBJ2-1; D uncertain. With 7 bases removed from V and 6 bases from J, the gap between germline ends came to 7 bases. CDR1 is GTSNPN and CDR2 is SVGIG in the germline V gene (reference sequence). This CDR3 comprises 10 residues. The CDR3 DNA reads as TGTGCCTACCATAGCAATGAGCAGTTCTTC. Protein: CAYHSNEQFF.

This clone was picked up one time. CDR3 sequence: CASSLADSRDEQYF. CDR3 DNA sequence: TGTGCCAGCAGCTTAGCGGATAGCCGGGACGAGCAGTACTTC. The chain is built from TRBV13 and TRBJ2-7; D remains ambiguous. Germline loops: CDR1 PRHDT, CDR2 FYEKMQ (reference sequence). The CDR3 contains 14 residues. With 1 base removed from V and 5 bases from J, the gap between germline ends came to 12 bases.

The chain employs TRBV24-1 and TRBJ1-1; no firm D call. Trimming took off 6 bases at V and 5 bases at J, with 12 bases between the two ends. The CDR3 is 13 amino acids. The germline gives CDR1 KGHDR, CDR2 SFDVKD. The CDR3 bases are TGTGCCACCAGTCGGAAGGGAGGGACTGAAGCTTTCTTT. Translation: CATSRKGGTEAFF.

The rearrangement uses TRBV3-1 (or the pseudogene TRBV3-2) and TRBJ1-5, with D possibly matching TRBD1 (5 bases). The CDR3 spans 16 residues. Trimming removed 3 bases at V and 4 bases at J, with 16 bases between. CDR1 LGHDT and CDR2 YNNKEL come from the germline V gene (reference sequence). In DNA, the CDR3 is TGTGCCAGCAGCCAGGGGGGAAGGAGTTCGAATCAGCCCCAGCATTTT. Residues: CASSQGGRSSNQPQHF.

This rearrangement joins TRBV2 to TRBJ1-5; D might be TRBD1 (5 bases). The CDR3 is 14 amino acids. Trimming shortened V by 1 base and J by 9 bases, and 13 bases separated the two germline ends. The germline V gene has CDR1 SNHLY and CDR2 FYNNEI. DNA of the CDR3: TGTGCCAGCAGTGAAGTGGGGGGGTCGGGGCCCCAGCATTTT. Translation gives CASSEVGGSGPQHF.

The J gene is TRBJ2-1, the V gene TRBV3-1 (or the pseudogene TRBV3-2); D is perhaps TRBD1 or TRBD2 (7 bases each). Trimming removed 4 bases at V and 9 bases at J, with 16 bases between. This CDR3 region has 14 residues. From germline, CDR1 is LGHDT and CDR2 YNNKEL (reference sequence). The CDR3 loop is CASSRQGGSGEQFF. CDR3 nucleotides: TGTGCCAGCAGCCGACAGGGAGGGTCAGGTGAGCAGTTCTTC.